The entry below gives a single T cell receptor beta chain sequence along with its context. Its antigen is currently unknown. Unique molecular identifiers were present on cDNA, and template switching added a universal primer site. TCRdb re-analysed the 5' RACE reads in MiXCR, keeping a single row per CDR3 protein. This table holds 500,000 to 650,000 distinct CDR3 sequences, roughly 6.6% found once. This record comes from a study of identical twins. Study conclusions and caveats: The study found that models underestimated out-of-frame TCR alpha sharing in monozygotic twins. The analysis was cross-sectional rather than longitudinal within donors.

These same data were also listed under a study on yellow fever vaccine responses in identical twins.

The TCR was taken from a woman under 30 in good health. The source material was PBMCs.

The CDR3 DNA sequence: TGTGCCAGCAGTCCTCTGCCGTCAGGGGAGTTATATTTT. Amino acids: CASSPLPSGELYF. The chain recombines TRBV28 with TRBJ1-3; a weak D match, TRBD1 (6 bases). The CDR3 is 13 amino acids. V was trimmed by 5 bases and J by 14 bases, leaving 19 bases between them. The germline V gene has CDR1 MDHEN and CDR2 SYDVKM.